This T cell receptor beta chain was recorded in a study of control samples from healthy donors and cancer patients. Trimming removed 1 base at V and 7 bases at J, with 10 bases between. There are 13 residues in the CDR3. In its sample, this clone was seen a few times. Sequenced by immunoSEQ multiplex PCR; TCRdb stores in-frame clones only, minus some. The repertoire holds some 82,000 clones, with 80% to 90% as singletons. The sequenced sample was blood. V and J are TRBV12-3 or TRBV12-4 and TRBJ1-1, with D tentatively TRBD1 (6 bases). The origin of this receptor is a man aged 50-59 years in good health. CDR3 region: CASSLGTADEAFF. The CDR3 DNA sequence: TGTGCCAGCAGTTTAGGGACAGCTGATGAAGCTTTCTTT.